The present T cell receptor (beta chain) was sequenced within a study of blood T cell repertoires in COVID-19. Participants, roughly 18 to 89 years old, spanned more than 20 US areas. The J segment lost 8 bases and the V segment lost 1 base, leaving 2 bases of the junction unmatched. CDR3 length: 13 amino acids. Germline V gives CDR1 LGHNA, CDR2 YSLEER. Measured with immunoSEQ multiplex PCR; TCRdb has only the in-frame clones, and not every one. The table shows hundreds of thousands of clones, with approximately 92% occurring only once. This sequence was found in a man younger than 35 who had recovered from COVID-19. Sequences were obtained from PBMCs or T cells enriched from blood (not recorded which). The chain links TRBV4-3 to TRBJ2-1, with TRBD1 matching 7 bases. The CDR3 sequence: CASSQGDRDEQFF. CDR3 coding DNA: TGCGCCAGCAGCCAAGGCGACAGGGATGAGCAGTTCTTC.